This TCR beta chain was recorded in a study of T-cell reconstitution after alpha-beta-depleted transplantation in children. This clonotype was counted between two and nine times. The library targeted TCRbeta and was prepared with unique molecular identifiers. TCRdb called the PCR reads again in MiXCR, with one record for every CDR3 protein. The sample consists of about 900,000 distinct CDR3 sequences, less than 30% of them appearing once. Germline lookup yields CDR1 SGDLS and CDR2 YYNGEE. The CDR3 is 14 amino acids. V lost 4 bases and J 4 bases, leaving 14 bases between the germline ends. Sequenced material: PBMCs, mostly from graft donor cells, taken 360 days after TCRalphabeta/CD19-depleted stem cell transplant. The receptor comes from a boy in the first two years of life who had a stem cell transplant for SCID, so the T cells may come from the graft donor. The chain couples TRBV9 to TRBJ1-2; possibly TRBD1 for D (5 bases). The CDR3 sequence is CASSQAGDGYGYTF. CDR3 DNA sequence: TGTGCCAGCAGCCAGGCTGGGGACGGCTATGGCTACACCTTC. Full variable domain (missing parts from reference TRBV9 and TRBJ1-2): DSGVTQTPKHLITATGQRVTLRCSPRSGDLSVYWYQQSLDQGLQFLIQYYNGEERAKGNILERFSAQQFPDLHSELNLSSLELGDSALYFCASSQAGDGYGYTFGSGTRLTVV.